This TCR beta chain was identified in a study of blood T cell repertoires in COVID-19. Across the study: The origin of the acute and convalescent COVID-19 samples was the United States, Italy and Spain. The analysed material was cDNA or gDNA that came from T cells, B-cell-depleted T cells, or PBMCs.

Per the original methods: Estimates of nucleated cell counts were drawn from the amplification of reference gene primers. Sequencing used immunoSEQ multiplex PCR; TCRdb keeps in-frame clones, though not all of them. V and J calls and clone size come straight from that table; D and trimming were deduced from the DNA. The data show 200,000 to 250,000 clones, around 80% seen once. Losses at the gene ends were 6 bases for V and 4 bases for J; bases not matched to a gene: 6. This CDR3 has 15 residues. The germline V gene encodes CDR1 SNHLY and CDR2 FYNNEI. The rearrangement uses TRBV2 and TRBJ2-1, with 10 bases matching TRBD2. The sequence was collected from a man aged 45-60 years with active or convalescent COVID-19. Sequences were obtained from peripheral blood. The CDR3 DNA reads TGTGCCAGCAGAGTAGCGGGGGGACGATACAATGAGCAGTTCTTC. Its protein is CASRVAGGRYNEQFF.